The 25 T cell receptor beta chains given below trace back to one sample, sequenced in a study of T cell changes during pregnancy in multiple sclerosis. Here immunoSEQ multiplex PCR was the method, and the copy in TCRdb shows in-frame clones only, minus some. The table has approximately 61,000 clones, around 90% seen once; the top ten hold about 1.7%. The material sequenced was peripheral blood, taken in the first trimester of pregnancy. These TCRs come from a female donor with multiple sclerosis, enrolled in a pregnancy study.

CDR3 nucleotides: TGTGCCAGCAGCTTAACACTAGCGAAAGAGACCCAGTACTTC. Its translation is CASSLTLAKETQYF. The chain couples TRBV7-2 to TRBJ2-5; 7 bases agree with TRBD2. CDR1 and CDR2 (germline): SGHTA, FQGNSA. The CDR3 is 14 residues long. Trimming took 2 bases from V and 3 from J; bases not matched to a gene: 3.

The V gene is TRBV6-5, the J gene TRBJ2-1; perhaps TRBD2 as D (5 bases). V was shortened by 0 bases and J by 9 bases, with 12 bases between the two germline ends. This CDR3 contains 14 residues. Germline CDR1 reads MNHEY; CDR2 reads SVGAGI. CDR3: CASSYSLAEGEQFF. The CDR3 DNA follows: TGTGCCAGCAGTTACTCGTTGGCTGAGGGTGAGCAGTTCTTC.

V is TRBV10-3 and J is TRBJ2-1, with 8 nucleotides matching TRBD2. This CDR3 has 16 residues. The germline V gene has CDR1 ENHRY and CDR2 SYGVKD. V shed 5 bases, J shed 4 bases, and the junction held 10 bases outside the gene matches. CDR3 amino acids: CAISPLAGGHYNEQFF. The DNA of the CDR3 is TGTGCCATCAGTCCATTGGCGGGAGGACATTACAATGAGCAGTTCTTC.

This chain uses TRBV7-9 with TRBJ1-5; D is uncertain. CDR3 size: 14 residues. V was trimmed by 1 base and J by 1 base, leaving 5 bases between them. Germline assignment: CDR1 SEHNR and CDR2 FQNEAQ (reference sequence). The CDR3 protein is CASSLDGSNQPQHF. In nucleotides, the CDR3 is TGTGCCAGCAGCTTAGATGGCAGCAATCAGCCCCAGCATTTT.

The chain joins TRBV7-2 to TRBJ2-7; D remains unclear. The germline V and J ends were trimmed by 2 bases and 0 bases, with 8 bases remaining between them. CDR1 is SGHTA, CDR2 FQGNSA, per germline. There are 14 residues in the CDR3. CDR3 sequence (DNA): TGTGCCAGCAGCTTACTGAGGATCTCCTACGAGCAGTACTTC. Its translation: CASSLLRISYEQYF. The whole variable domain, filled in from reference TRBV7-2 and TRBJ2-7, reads GAGVSQSPSNKVTEKGKDVELRCDPISGHTALYWYRQSLGQGLEFLIYFQGNSAPDKSGLPSDRFSAERTGGSVSTLTIQRTQQEDSAVYLCASSLLRISYEQYFGPGTRLTVT.

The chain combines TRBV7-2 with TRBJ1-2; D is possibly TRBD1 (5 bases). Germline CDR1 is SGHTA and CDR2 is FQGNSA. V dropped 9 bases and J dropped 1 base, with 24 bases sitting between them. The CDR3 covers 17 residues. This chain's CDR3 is CASTPGGRLNFNYGYTF. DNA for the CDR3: TGTGCCAGTACCCCCGGGGGACGCCTGAATTTTAACTATGGCTACACCTTC.

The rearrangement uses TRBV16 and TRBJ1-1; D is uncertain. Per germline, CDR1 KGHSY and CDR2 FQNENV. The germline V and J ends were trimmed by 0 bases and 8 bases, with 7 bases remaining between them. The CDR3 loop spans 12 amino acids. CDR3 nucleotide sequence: TGTGCCAGCAGCCAATCCAGGCCAGAAGCTTTCTTT. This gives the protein CASSQSRPEAFF.

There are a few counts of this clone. The CDR3: CASRETGRDYGYTF. As DNA, the CDR3 is TGTGCCAGCAGAGAAACAGGGAGGGACTATGGCTACACCTTC. The chain couples TRBV25-1 to TRBJ1-2, with D maybe TRBD1 (6 bases). Germline V CDR1 and CDR2: MGHDK, SYGVNS. The CDR3 is 14 amino acids. Trimming took off 6 bases at V and 3 bases at J, with 14 bases between the two ends.

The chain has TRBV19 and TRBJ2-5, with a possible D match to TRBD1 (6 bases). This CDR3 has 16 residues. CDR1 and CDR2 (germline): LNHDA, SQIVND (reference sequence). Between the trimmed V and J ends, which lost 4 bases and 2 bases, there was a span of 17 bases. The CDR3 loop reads CASSTGQTPKQETQYF. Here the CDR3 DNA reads TGTGCCAGTAGTACCGGACAGACCCCTAAACAAGAGACCCAGTACTTC.

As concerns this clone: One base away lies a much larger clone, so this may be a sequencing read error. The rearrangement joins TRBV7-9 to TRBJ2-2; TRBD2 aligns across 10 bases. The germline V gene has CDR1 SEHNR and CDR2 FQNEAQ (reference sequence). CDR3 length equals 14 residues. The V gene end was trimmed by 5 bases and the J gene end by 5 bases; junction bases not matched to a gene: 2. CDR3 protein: CASSGLADTGELFF. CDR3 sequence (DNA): TGTGCCAGCAGCGGACTAGCGGATACCGGGGAGCTGTTTTTT.

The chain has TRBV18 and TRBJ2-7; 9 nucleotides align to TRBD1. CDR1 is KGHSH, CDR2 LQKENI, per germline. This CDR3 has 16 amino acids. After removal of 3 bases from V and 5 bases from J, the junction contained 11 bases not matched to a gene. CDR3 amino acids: CASSPLKQGALDEQYF. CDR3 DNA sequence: TGTGCCAGCTCACCGCTTAAACAGGGGGCGCTTGACGAGCAGTACTTC.

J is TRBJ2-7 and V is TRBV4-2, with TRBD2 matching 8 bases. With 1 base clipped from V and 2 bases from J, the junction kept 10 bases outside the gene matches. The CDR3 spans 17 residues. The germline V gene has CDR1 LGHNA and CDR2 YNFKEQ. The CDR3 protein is CASSQVTSGMTPYEQYF. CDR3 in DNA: TGTGCCAGCAGCCAAGTAACTAGCGGAATGACACCCTACGAGCAGTACTTC.

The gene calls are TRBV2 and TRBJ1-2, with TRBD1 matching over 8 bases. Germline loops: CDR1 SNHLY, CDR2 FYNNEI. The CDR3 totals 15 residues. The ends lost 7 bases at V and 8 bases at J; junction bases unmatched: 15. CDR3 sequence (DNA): TGTGCCAGCACTCTTACAGGGGGGGGAGGGAGCGGCTACACCTTC. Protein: CASTLTGGGGSGYTF. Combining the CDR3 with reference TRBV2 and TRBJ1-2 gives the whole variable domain EPEVTQTPSHQVTQMGQEVILRCVPISNHLYFYWYRQILGQKVEFLVSFYNNEISEKSEIFDDQFSVERPDGSNFTLKIRSTKLEDSAMYFCASTLTGGGGSGYTFGSGTRLTVV.

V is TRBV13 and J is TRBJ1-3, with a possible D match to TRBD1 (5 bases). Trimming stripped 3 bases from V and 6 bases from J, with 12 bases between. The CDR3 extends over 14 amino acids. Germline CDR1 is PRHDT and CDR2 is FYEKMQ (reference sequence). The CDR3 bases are TGTGCCAGCAGCTTCCAGGAAGGGGAAAACACCATATATTTT. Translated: CASSFQEGENTIYF.

The CDR3 sequence is CASSQWPIQREGRETQYF. CDR3 in DNA: TGCGCCAGCAGCCAATGGCCGATTCAGCGGGAGGGGAGAGAGACCCAGTACTTC. V and J are TRBV4-1 and TRBJ2-5; TRBD2 aligns across 10 bases. The length of the CDR3 is 18 residues. Looked up from germline, CDR1 is MGHRA and CDR2 is YSYEKL. Unmatched junction bases numbered 13, after V lost 2 bases and J lost 4 bases.

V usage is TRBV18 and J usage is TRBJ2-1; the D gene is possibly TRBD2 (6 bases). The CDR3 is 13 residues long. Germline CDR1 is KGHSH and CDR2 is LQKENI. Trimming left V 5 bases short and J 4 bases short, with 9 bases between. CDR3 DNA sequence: TGTGCCAGCTCAGGGACTTCATACAATGAGCAGTTCTTC. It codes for CASSGTSYNEQFF.

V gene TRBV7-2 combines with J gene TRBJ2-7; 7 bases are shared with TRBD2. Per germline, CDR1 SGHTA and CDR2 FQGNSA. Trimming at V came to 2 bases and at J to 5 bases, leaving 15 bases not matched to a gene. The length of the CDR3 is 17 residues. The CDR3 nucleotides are TGTGCCAGCAGCTTAACCGGGGGGTCTAGCTGGGGGAACGAGCAGTACTTC. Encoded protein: CASSLTGGSSWGNEQYF.

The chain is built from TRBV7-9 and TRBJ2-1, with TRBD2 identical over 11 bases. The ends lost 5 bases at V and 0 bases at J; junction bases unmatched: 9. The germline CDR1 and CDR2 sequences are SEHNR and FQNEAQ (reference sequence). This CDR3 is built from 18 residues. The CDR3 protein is CASSPMTSGKSSYNEQFF. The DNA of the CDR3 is TGTGCCAGCAGCCCGATGACTAGCGGGAAAAGCTCCTACAATGAGCAGTTCTTC.

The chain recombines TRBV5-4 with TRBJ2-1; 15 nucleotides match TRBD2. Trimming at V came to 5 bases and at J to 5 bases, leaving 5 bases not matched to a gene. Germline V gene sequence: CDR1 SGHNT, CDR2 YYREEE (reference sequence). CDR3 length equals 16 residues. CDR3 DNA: TGTGCCAGCAGTTCAGGACTAGCGGGAGGGGACAATGAGCAGTTCTTC. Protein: CASSSGLAGGDNEQFF.

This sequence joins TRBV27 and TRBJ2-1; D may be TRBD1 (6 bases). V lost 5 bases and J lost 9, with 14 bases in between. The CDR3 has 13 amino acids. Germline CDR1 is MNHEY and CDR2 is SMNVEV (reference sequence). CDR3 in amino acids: CASSQGFSIEQFF. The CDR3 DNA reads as TGTGCCAGCAGTCAGGGGTTTTCTATTGAGCAGTTCTTC.

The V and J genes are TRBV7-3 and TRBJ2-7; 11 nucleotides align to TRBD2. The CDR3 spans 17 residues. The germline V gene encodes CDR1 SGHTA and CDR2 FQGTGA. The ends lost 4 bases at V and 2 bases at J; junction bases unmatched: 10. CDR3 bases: TGTGCCAGCAGCTCATCTCAGACTAGCGGGGTCCCCTACGAGCAGTACTTC. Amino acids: CASSSSQTSGVPYEQYF.

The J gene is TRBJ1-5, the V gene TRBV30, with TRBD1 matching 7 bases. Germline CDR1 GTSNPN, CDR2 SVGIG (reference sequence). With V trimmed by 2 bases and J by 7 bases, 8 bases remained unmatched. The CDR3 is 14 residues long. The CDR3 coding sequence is TGTGCCTGGAGTACAGTACAGGGGAACCAGCCCCAGCATTTT. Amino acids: CAWSTVQGNQPQHF.

Here the CDR3 reads CASSRDRSADTQYF. The CDR3 region has the DNA TGTGCCAGCAGTCGGGACAGGAGCGCAGATACGCAGTATTTT. This chain uses TRBV6-4 with TRBJ2-3, with 8 bases matching TRBD1. Germline V gene data show CDR1 as MRHNA and CDR2 as SNTAGT. This CDR3 region has 14 residues. Trimming at V came to 5 bases and at J to 4 bases, leaving 5 bases not matched to a gene.

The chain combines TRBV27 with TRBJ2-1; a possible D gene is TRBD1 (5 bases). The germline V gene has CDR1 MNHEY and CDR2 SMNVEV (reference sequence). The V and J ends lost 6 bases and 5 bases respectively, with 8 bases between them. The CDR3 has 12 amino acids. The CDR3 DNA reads TGTGCCAGCAGAACAGGCAACAATGAGCAGTTCTTC. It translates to CASRTGNNEQFF.

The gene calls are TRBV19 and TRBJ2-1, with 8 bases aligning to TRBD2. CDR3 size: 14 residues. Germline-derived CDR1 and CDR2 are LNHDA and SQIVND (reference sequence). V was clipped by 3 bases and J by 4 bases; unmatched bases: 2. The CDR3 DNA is TGTGCCAGTAGTATGGCTAGCGGGTACAATGAGCAGTTCTTC. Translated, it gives CASSMASGYNEQFF.